The next 10 T cell receptor beta chains were all read from a single sample in a study of blood T cell repertoires in COVID-19. The repertoire was sequenced with immunoSEQ multiplex PCR; TCRdb's copy has only in-frame clones and lacks some. The sample carries some 200,000 clones, 87% recorded once. What was sequenced was peripheral blood. These receptors were collected from a young man with active or convalescent COVID-19.

The rearrangement joins TRBV19 to TRBJ1-4; tentatively, D is TRBD1 (6 bases). Germline-derived CDR1 and CDR2 are LNHDA and SQIVND (reference sequence). CDR3 size: 13 residues. The V end was cut by 7 bases, the J end by 6 bases, with 12 bases between. The CDR3 loop is CASTQGWDEKLFF. CDR3 nucleotides: TGTGCCAGTACACAGGGATGGGATGAAAAACTGTTTTTT.

The chain is built from TRBV7-9 and TRBJ2-2; the D gene is possibly TRBD1 (7 bases). Trimming left V 4 bases short and J 6 bases short, with 12 bases between. CDR3 length equals 14 residues. From germline, CDR1 is SEHNR and CDR2 FQNEAQ (reference sequence). In DNA form, the CDR3 reads TGTGCCAGCAGCTCAGGGGGGAGCGCCGGGGAGCTGTTTTTT. This translates into CASSSGGSAGELFF.

Concerning this clone: Different DNA sequences within this sample yield the same CDR3. V gene TRBV11-2 combines with J gene TRBJ1-2; D is undetermined. The CDR3 totals 13 residues. Germline V gene sequence: CDR1 SGHAT, CDR2 FQNNGV. Trimming pared 0 bases from V and 4 bases from J, leaving 6 bases between. In DNA form, the CDR3 reads TGTGCCAGCAGCTTAGATGCCAGCTATGGCTACACCTTC. Translation: CASSLDASYGYTF.

The chain links TRBV12-3 or TRBV12-4 to TRBJ1-2; the D is unclear. Deletions cut 5 bases from V and 4 bases from J, with 11 bases between. The CDR3 loop spans 13 amino acids. CDR3 in amino acids: CASSENRGYGYTF. Written as DNA, the CDR3 is TGTGCCAGCAGTGAGAACCGGGGCTATGGCTACACCTTC.

This chain connects TRBV5-1 to TRBJ1-1, with 8 nucleotides matching TRBD1. The CDR3 loop spans 14 amino acids. Germline CDR1 reads SGHRS; CDR2 reads YFSETQ. V dropped 4 bases and J dropped 11; count of bases not matched to a gene: 13. CDR3 sequence (DNA): TGCGCCAGCAGCGCCGGACAGGGTTATTATTCGGCTTTCTTT. Protein product: CASSAGQGYYSAFF.

The rearrangement uses TRBV16 and TRBJ1-4; 7 nucleotides line up with TRBD1. V lost 2 bases and J lost 3; bases outside the gene matches: 3. This CDR3 spans 15 amino acids. Germline-derived CDR1 and CDR2 are KGHSY and FQNENV. The CDR3 bases are TGTGCCAGCAGCCAAAGGGGGCAATCTAATGAAAAACTGTTTTTT. This sequence encodes CASSQRGQSNEKLFF.

This clone was detected only once. The V gene is TRBV6-5, the J gene TRBJ2-7; 9 bases map to TRBD1. The germline V gene encodes CDR1 MNHEY and CDR2 SVGAGI. V gave up 7 bases and J gave up 5 bases; unmatched junction bases: 12. The CDR3 covers 15 residues. CDR3 bases: TGTGCCAGCAAAGGGAAGCGGACAGGGGCCCACGAGCAGTACGTC. Translation: CASKGKRTGAHEQYV.

This clone has just a few counts. The chain couples TRBV5-1 to TRBJ1-1, with 9 nucleotides matching TRBD1. This CDR3 contains 14 residues. The V gene's germline CDR1 is SGHRS and CDR2 YFSETQ. The trim removed 4 bases at V and 1 base at J, leaving 2 bases unmatched. CDR3 protein: CASSRQGENTEAFF. CDR3 in DNA: TGCGCCAGCAGCCGACAGGGGGAGAACACTGAAGCTTTCTTT.

This chain uses TRBV4-1 with TRBJ2-3, with 7 bases identical to TRBD2. The CDR3 extends over 17 amino acids. J gave up 4 bases and V 2 bases, and 12 bases lay outside the gene matches. Per germline, CDR1 MGHRA and CDR2 YSYEKL. The CDR3 spells CASSQSGRVSGADTQYF. As DNA, the CDR3 is TGCGCCAGCAGCCAATCGGGGAGGGTAAGCGGTGCAGATACGCAGTATTTT.

The CDR3 nucleotides are TGTGCCAGCGGCGAGGGGGGGGAGACCCAGTACTTC. Translating gives CASGEGGETQYF. The chain employs TRBV2 and TRBJ2-5; a weak D match, TRBD2 (7 bases). CDR1 and CDR2 (germline): SNHLY, FYNNEI. Trimming took off 8 bases at V and 5 bases at J, with 12 bases between the two ends. The CDR3 covers 12 residues.